The clone carrying this T cell receptor (beta chain) came up a few times. Antigen: not known. The listed genes are named as in mouse. Read coverage stops 1 residue before the CDR3 terminus; the germline J gene supplies the remainder. Using immunoSEQ multiplex PCR, the repertoire was profiled, and TCRdb retains in-frame clones only, with some absent. This sample has 6,000 to 7,500 clones, with around two fifths found just once. The sample belongs to a study of tissue T cells after allogeneic stem cell transplantation. This CDR3 spans 13 amino acids. The germline V gene has CDR1 SNHLY and CDR2 FYNGKV (reference sequence). With V trimmed by 0 bases and J by 6 bases, 2 bases remained unmatched. As for time point: mouse harvest day 7 after allogeneic transplant. The graft held 10^6 splenic CD5+ T cells and 10^7 T-cell-depleted bone marrow cells. Mice had MHC-mismatched B6 into BALB/c GVHD, sampled day 7 or 14.

Study-wide points: Tissue-detected TCR repertoire was only partly captured by blood and spleen T cells. Some tissue clones might be persisting host cells; their alloreactivity or antigen specificity was not determined.

The V call is TRBV3, the J call TRBJ2-7, with TRBD2 matching 7 bases. The sequence was collected from a female BALB/c mouse given C57BL/6 T cells with graft-versus-host disease after an allogeneic hematopoietic cell transplant. Sample: skin. The part of the CDR3 DNA that was read is TGTGCCAGCAGCTTAGCTGGGGGGAGTGAACAGTAC. Its protein product is CASSLAGGSEQY. The entire CDR3 protein reads CASSLAGGSEQYF.